The 19 T cell receptor beta chains presented below share a single source sample, sequenced in a study of T cell repertoires in cytomegalovirus infection. From the reads, TCRdb called clonotypes with MiXCR, one entry per CDR3 protein. The table has hundreds of thousands of distinct CDR3 sequences, around 11% seen once. Sequencing was done on a sample of PBMCs. These receptors all stem from a human donor in good health (CMV status not recorded). Some clones in this sample may be carry-over from other donors' samples.

This clonotype showed up many times. The chain employs TRBV6-1 and TRBJ1-2; D ambiguous. Trimming stripped 8 bases from V and 5 bases from J, with 21 bases between. There are 15 residues in the CDR3. Germline V lookup: CDR1 MNHNS, CDR2 SASEGT. The CDR3 nucleotides read TGTGCCAGCGGCAGAGACGGAGCCCTTTGGTATGGCTACACCTTC. It specifies CASGRDGALWYGYTF.

This clonotype was seen ten or more times. This sequence joins TRBV7-2 and TRBJ2-2, with D maybe TRBD2 (7 bases). CDR1 SGHTA and CDR2 FQGNSA come from the germline V gene. The ends were cut back, 1 base at V and 5 bases at J, with 11 bases in the middle. CDR3 length: 15 amino acids. The CDR3 loop reads CASSLVGGRTGELFF. In DNA, the CDR3 is TGTGCCAGCAGCTTAGTGGGGGGGCGTACCGGGGAGCTGTTTTTT. Together with reference TRBV7-2 and TRBJ2-2, the CDR3 gives the full variable domain: GAGVSQSPSNKVTEKGKDVELRCDPISGHTALYWYRQSLGQGLEFLIYFQGNSAPDKSGLPSDRFSAERTGGSVSTLTIQRTQQEDSAVYLCASSLVGGRTGELFFGEGSRLTVL.

In its sample, this clonotype was seen many times. The V gene is TRBV7-8, the J gene TRBJ1-2; D unresolved. Germline V CDR1 and CDR2: SGHVS, FQNEAQ. This CDR3 has 17 residues. With 6 bases removed from V and 4 bases from J, the gap between germline ends came to 24 bases. CDR3 sequence (DNA): TGTGCCAGCAGTTCTCTTAGGGTCCCAACGGGAGCCTATGGCTACACCTTC. It specifies CASSSLRVPTGAYGYTF.

This clonotype was observed at least ten times. In DNA, the CDR3 is TGTGCCAGCAGCTTTGAATGGGCGGGAGGGCCAGGGCAAGAGACCCAGTACTTC. Residues: CASSFEWAGGPGQETQYF. This chain uses TRBV5-4 with TRBJ2-5, with 9 bases matching TRBD2. Germline CDR1 reads SGHNT; CDR2 reads YYREEE (reference sequence). The CDR3 loop spans 18 amino acids. Trimming removed 2 bases from V and 2 bases from J; junction bases left unmatched: 13.

The table lists this clonotype with many counts. V is TRBV6-6 and J is TRBJ2-1, with D possibly called TRBD1 or TRBD2 (6 bases each). V was pared by 6 bases and J by 1 base, with 13 bases between. Looked up from germline, CDR1 is MNHNY and CDR2 is SVGAGI (reference sequence). CDR3 length equals 15 residues. DNA of the CDR3: TGTGCCAGCAGCTCACGGGGGCAATCCTACAATGAGCAGTTCTTC. Protein sequence: CASSSRGQSYNEQFF.

This chain connects TRBV5-5 to TRBJ1-1; D perhaps matches TRBD1 (5 bases). This CDR3 is built from 15 residues. V lost 0 bases and J 2 bases, leaving 11 bases between the germline ends. Looked up from germline, CDR1 is SGHKS and CDR2 is YYEKEE (reference sequence). CDR3 nucleotide sequence: TGTGCCAGCAGCTTGGTTTGGCAGGGCAACACTGAAGCTTTCTTT. It is translated as CASSLVWQGNTEAFF.

The rearrangement uses TRBV5-6 and TRBJ1-2; 11 bases are shared with TRBD1. The length of the CDR3 is 15 residues. Per germline, CDR1 SGHDT and CDR2 YYEEEE. V trimming: 4 bases; J trimming: 4 bases; junction bases outside the gene matches: 6. CDR3 region: CASSPKDRGLYGYTF. In nucleotides, the CDR3 is TGTGCCAGCAGCCCCAAGGACAGGGGGCTCTATGGCTACACCTTC. The whole variable domain, remainder taken from reference TRBV5-6 and TRBJ1-2, is DAGVTQSPTHLIKTRGQQVTLRCSPKSGHDTVSWYQQALGQGPQFIFQYYEEEERQRGNFPDRFSGHQFPNYSSELNVNALLLGDSALYLCASSPKDRGLYGYTFGSGTRLTVV.

This clonotype was recorded at least ten times. The chain uses TRBV10-2 and TRBJ2-1; 11 bases are shared with TRBD2. Germline CDR1 WSHSY, CDR2 SAAADI. This CDR3 comprises 12 residues. The V and J ends lost 8 bases and 10 bases, in that order; junction bases with no gene match: 4. The DNA for the CDR3 is TGCGCCAGCCGACTAGCGGGGCGGGAGCAGTTCTTC. Protein sequence: CASRLAGREQFF.

On this clonotype itself: A much more abundant neighbour one base away suggests this may be a read error. The chain recombines TRBV4-3 with TRBJ1-1, with D possibly matching TRBD1 (5 bases). The CDR3 contains 15 residues. Germline loops: CDR1 LGHNA, CDR2 YSLEER. V lost 4 bases and J 3 bases, leaving 15 bases between the germline ends. CDR3 coding DNA: TGCGCCAGCAGCCCCAGGGTAGGGAGTTACACTGAAGCTTTCTTT. Translated, it gives CASSPRVGSYTEAFF.

This clonotype was found many times. This rearrangement joins TRBV19 to TRBJ2-1; TRBD1 agrees at 8 bases. CDR3 length: 13 amino acids. V lost 3 bases and J lost 9; bases outside the gene matches: 4. CDR1 is LNHDA and CDR2 is SQIVND in the germline V gene (reference sequence). CDR3 sequence reads: CASSMGDRGEQFF. The CDR3 coding sequence is TGTGCCAGTAGTATGGGCGACAGGGGTGAGCAGTTCTTC.

This clonotype was detected many times. The chain employs TRBV10-3 and TRBJ1-1; a possible D gene is TRBD1 (5 bases). Per germline, CDR1 ENHRY and CDR2 SYGVKD. V was clipped by 0 bases and J by 1 base, with 9 bases between them. The CDR3 covers 15 residues. CDR3 DNA: TGTGCCATCAGTGAGTCAGCAGGGAAGAACACTGAAGCTTTCTTT. Amino acid sequence: CAISESAGKNTEAFF.

CDR3 DNA sequence: TGCGCCAGCCACCCGGGGGGGCTGGCATGGGATGAAAAACTGTTTTTT. It codes for CASHPGGLAWDEKLFF. The chain has TRBV5-1 and TRBJ1-4, with D possibly being TRBD1 (6 bases). The germline V gene has CDR1 SGHRS and CDR2 YFSETQ. The ends were cut back, 7 bases at V and 6 bases at J, with 22 bases in the middle. CDR3 size: 16 residues.

This clonotype occurred many times. V usage is TRBV7-8 and J usage is TRBJ1-1; 10 nucleotides line up with TRBD1. Germline V CDR1 and CDR2: SGHVS, FQNEAQ. The CDR3 is 15 residues long. V was clipped by 6 bases and J by 1 base; unmatched bases: 5. The CDR3 nucleotides read TGTGCCAGCAGGGTTGACAGGGGGCGGAACACTGAAGCTTTCTTT. It is translated as CASRVDRGRNTEAFF. Filled out from reference TRBV7-8 and TRBJ1-1, the complete variable domain reads GAGVSQSPRYKVAKRGQDVALRCDPISGHVSLFWYQQALGQGPEFLTYFQNEAQLDKSGLPSDRFFAERPEGSVSTLKIQRTQQEDSAVYLCASRVDRGRNTEAFFGQGTRLTVV.

This clonotype was seen ten or more times. The V call is TRBV11-2, the J call TRBJ2-3, with a tentative D call TRBD1 (5 bases). V lost 3 bases and J 1 base, leaving 17 bases between the germline ends. The CDR3 is 17 amino acids. Germline V gene data show CDR1 as SGHAT and CDR2 as FQNNGV. CDR3 DNA: TGTGCCAGCAGCTTTGGGGCATCCACAGGCCGCACAGATACGCAGTATTTT. This sequence encodes CASSFGASTGRTDTQYF.

The chain has TRBV12-5 and TRBJ1-1; D gene uncertain. The CDR3 runs to 13 residues. V was clipped by 6 bases and J by 1 base, with 9 bases between them. CDR1 LGHNT and CDR2 FRNRAP come from the germline V gene. The DNA for the CDR3 is TGTGCTAGTGGGCTCCCGGCGAACACTGAAGCTTTCTTT. Amino acids: CASGLPANTEAFF.

There are many counts of this clonotype. The rearrangement joins TRBV28 to TRBJ2-7, with TRBD1 identical over 7 bases. Germline V lookup: CDR1 MDHEN, CDR2 SYDVKM. With V trimmed by 3 bases and J by 9 bases, 17 bases remained unmatched. CDR3 length equals 16 residues. In DNA, the CDR3 is TGTGCCAGCAGTTTGCCGACCGGGACAGTACTTCAAGTGCAGTACTTC. It is translated as CASSLPTGTVLQVQYF.

This clonotype occurred many times. The chain joins TRBV11-2 to TRBJ1-2, with D unclear. Germline values: CDR1 SGHAT, CDR2 FQNNGV. The CDR3 runs to 15 residues. Trimming cost V 5 bases and J 2 bases, with 15 bases left between them. CDR3 coding DNA: TGTGCCAGCAGCCCTAAAATCCGGGCAAACTATGGCTACACCTTC. Residues: CASSPKIRANYGYTF.

At least ten counts were recorded for this clonotype. The chain has TRBV20-1 and TRBJ1-2; 7 bases align to TRBD1. In germline, CDR1 is DFQATT, CDR2 SNEGSKA (reference sequence). The V segment lost 5 bases and the J segment 0 bases; nucleotides outside the gene matches: 6. This CDR3 has 14 residues. This CDR3 is CSAGDSSANYGYTF. CDR3 DNA sequence: TGCAGTGCTGGGGACAGCTCCGCTAACTATGGCTACACCTTC.

The V gene is TRBV7-9, the J gene TRBJ2-5; D may be TRBD1 (6 bases). Trimming left V 2 bases short and J 5 bases short, with 12 bases between. The CDR3 covers 14 residues. Germline loops: CDR1 SEHNR, CDR2 FQNEAQ (reference sequence). The CDR3 sequence is CASSLYGQRETQYF. The CDR3 nucleotides are TGTGCCAGCAGCTTATACGGACAGCGGGAGACCCAGTACTTC.